This entry lists 19 T cell receptor beta chains sequenced from one sample in a study. Tregs were sorted as CD4+CD25+CD127-/low cells. One entry per CDR3 protein, called by TCRdb with MiXCR from the 5' RACE reads. The data hold approximately 9,600 distinct CDR3 sequences, with less than 60% observed a single time. Sequencing was done on a sample of Tregs sorted from a lymph node. All receptors come from a female donor with breast cancer.

The table lists this clonotype with a few counts. The chain couples TRBV10-2 to TRBJ2-7; D not resolved. V was shortened by 0 bases and J by 1 base, with 7 bases between the two germline ends. CDR1 is WSHSY and CDR2 is SAAADI in the germline V gene. The CDR3 runs 14 residues. The CDR3 loop reads CASSESARSYEQYF. CDR3 sequence (DNA): TGCGCCAGCAGTGAGTCGGCCAGATCCTACGAGCAGTACTTC.

V usage is TRBV11-2 and J usage is TRBJ2-5; 13 bases align to TRBD2. V lost 5 bases and J lost 4; bases outside the gene matches: 10. The CDR3 consists of 17 residues. The V gene's germline CDR1 is SGHAT and CDR2 FQNNGV. This CDR3 reads CASSLGTSGVEGETQYF. CDR3 bases: TGTGCCAGCAGCCTTGGGACTAGCGGGGTGGAGGGAGAGACCCAGTACTTC.

This sequence joins TRBV20-1 and TRBJ2-3; 10 bases match TRBD2. V lost 1 base, J lost 0 bases, and 7 bases stayed unmatched. The germline V gene encodes CDR1 DFQATT and CDR2 SNEGSKA (reference sequence). The CDR3 runs to 17 residues. DNA of the CDR3: TGCAGTGCTAGAGGTTACCTAGCGGGGGCAAGCACAGATACGCAGTATTTT. It yields the protein CSARGYLAGASTDTQYF.

This chain uses TRBV10-3 with TRBJ2-7, with 12 bases lining up with TRBD2. The V gene's germline CDR1 is ENHRY and CDR2 SYGVKD. This CDR3 has 14 amino acids. The V and J ends lost 10 bases and 0 bases, in that order; junction bases with no gene match: 4. The CDR3, as DNA: TGTGCCACGGCGACTAGCGGGAGCTCCTACGAGCAGTACTTC. Amino acids: CATATSGSSYEQYF.

This chain links TRBV12-3 or TRBV12-4 with TRBJ2-5; 7 nucleotides agree with TRBD2. The CDR3 runs to 13 residues. The ends lost 8 bases at V and 5 bases at J; junction bases unmatched: 8. The DNA of the CDR3 is TGTGCCAGCCGCAAGCGGGGCGGGGAGACCCAGTACTTC. Amino acid sequence: CASRKRGGETQYF.

The table lists this clonotype with a few counts. The genes are TRBV9 and TRBJ1-5, with D tentatively TRBD1 (6 bases). Trimming took 3 bases from V and 5 from J, leaving 15 bases between them. CDR1 and CDR2 from the germline V gene are SGDLS and YYNGEE. The CDR3 is 15 amino acids. The CDR3 here is CASSASSGADQPQHF. In DNA, the CDR3 is TGTGCCAGCAGCGCCTCCTCAGGGGCTGATCAGCCCCAGCATTTT.

This sequence joins TRBV5-1 and TRBJ1-5; no clear D gene. V was cut by 6 bases and J by 4 bases, with 20 bases left in between. This CDR3 is built from 16 residues. Germline CDR1 reads SGHRS; CDR2 reads YFSETQ. CDR3 residues: CASNGEEGGTNQPQHF. The CDR3 nucleotides are TGCGCCAGCAACGGGGAGGAGGGCGGAACGAATCAGCCCCAGCATTTT.

This clonotype is deemed medium-sized. V gene TRBV7-6 combines with J gene TRBJ2-1, with 7 bases lining up with TRBD2. The trim removed 5 bases at V and 9 bases at J, leaving 7 bases unmatched. The germline V gene has CDR1 SGHVS and CDR2 FNYEAQ. There are 13 residues in the CDR3. The CDR3 region has the DNA TGTGCCAGCAGCCCCGGGACTACCAGTGAGCAGTTCTTC. It encodes CASSPGTTSEQFF. The full variable domain, completed using reference TRBV7-6 and TRBJ2-1, is GAGVSQSPRYKVTKRGQDVALRCDPISGHVSLYWYRQALGQGPEFLTYFNYEAQQDKSGLPNDRFSAERPEGSISTLTIQRTEQRDSAMYRCASSPGTTSEQFFGPGTRLTVL.

The chain is built from TRBV5-5 and TRBJ2-2; D call uncertain. CDR3 length equals 16 residues. Germline V gene data show CDR1 as SGHKS and CDR2 as YYEKEE (reference sequence). Trimming removed 2 bases at V and 1 base at J, with 12 bases between. CDR3 nucleotide sequence: TGTGCCAGCAGCTTCGATGGTCGCCAGAACACCGGGGAGCTGTTTTTT. Its translation: CASSFDGRQNTGELFF.

This rearrangement joins TRBV10-1 to TRBJ2-7, with 8 positions matching TRBD1. The CDR3 extends over 15 amino acids. The germline V gene encodes CDR1 WNHNN and CDR2 SYGVQD (reference sequence). V was pared by 6 bases and J by 6 bases, with 13 bases of the junction left unmatched. CDR3 region: CASSESSGTGGEQYF. CDR3 DNA: TGCGCCAGCAGCGAAAGCTCCGGGACAGGTGGCGAGCAGTACTTC.

Only a few counts were recorded for this clonotype. The V and J genes are TRBV7-3 and TRBJ2-2; possibly TRBD1 for D (5 bases). The V end lost 1 base, the J end lost 0 bases, and 6 bases lay between the germline ends. The germline V gene has CDR1 SGHTA and CDR2 FQGTGA. This CDR3 contains 15 residues. This chain's CDR3 is CASSLSRANTGELFF. CDR3 coding DNA: TGTGCCAGCAGCTTAAGCAGGGCGAACACCGGGGAGCTGTTTTTT.

This chain connects TRBV7-9 to TRBJ2-1; D gene ambiguous. V lost 1 base and J lost 1, with 8 bases in between. The germline CDR1 and CDR2 sequences are SEHNR and FQNEAQ (reference sequence). The CDR3 extends over 15 amino acids. In nucleotides, the CDR3 is TGTGCCAGCAGCTTAGTTGAGGAGTCCTACAATGAGCAGTTCTTC. Protein: CASSLVEESYNEQFF.

By share, this clonotype counts as medium-sized (0.01 to 0.1%). V gene TRBV5-1 combines with J gene TRBJ2-7; 10 nucleotides agree with TRBD1. Germline assignment: CDR1 SGHRS and CDR2 YFSETQ. The CDR3 spans 15 residues. Trimming removed 4 bases from V and 0 bases from J; junction bases left unmatched: 4. The CDR3 nucleotides read TGCGCCAGCAGCCCGGGACAGGGGTACTCCTACGAGCAGTACTTC. Residues: CASSPGQGYSYEQYF. The full variable domain, its missing parts supplied by reference TRBV5-1 and TRBJ2-7, is KAGVTQTPRYLIKTRGQQVTLSCSPISGHRSVSWYQQTPGQGLQFLFEYFSETQRNKGNFPGRFSGRQFSNSRSEMNVSTLELGDSALYLCASSPGQGYSYEQYFGPGTRLTVT.

This clonotype was seen a few times. J is TRBJ1-1 and V is TRBV6-5, with D maybe TRBD1 (6 bases). Germline assignment: CDR1 MNHEY and CDR2 SVGAGI. The CDR3 spans 17 residues. Deletions cut 6 bases from V and 4 bases from J, with 24 bases between. CDR3 bases: TGTGCCAGCAGCCCCCTTTCAGGGGACGAGTTTAGCACTGAAGCTTTCTTT. This gives the protein CASSPLSGDEFSTEAFF.

This clonotype has a single count. V and J are TRBV4-1 and TRBJ2-7, with D perhaps TRBD1 or TRBD2 (6 bases each). V shed 3 bases and J shed 0 bases, with 18 bases lying between them. The CDR3 is 17 amino acids. Germline V gene data show CDR1 as MGHRA and CDR2 as YSYEKL. As DNA, the CDR3 is TGCGCCAGCAGCCACGTCGGAGGGGGACGCAACTCCTACGAGCAGTACTTC. This codes for CASSHVGGGRNSYEQYF.

This clonotype has just one count. This may be a read error, as it is one base from a much larger clone. The chain joins TRBV6-6 to TRBJ2-1, with D uncertain. CDR1 MNHNY and CDR2 SVGAGI come from the germline V gene (reference sequence). The CDR3 consists of 12 residues. CDR3 amino acids: CASSYSTNGQFF. The CDR3 DNA reads TGTGCCAGCAGTTACTCAACTAATGGGCAGTTCTTC.

This chain links TRBV12-3 or TRBV12-4 with TRBJ2-1; tentative D call: TRBD1 (5 bases). V lost 5 bases to trimming and J lost 7 bases, with 9 bases between them. CDR3 size: 12 residues. The chain's CDR3 is CASSPGSNEQFF. As DNA, the CDR3 is TGTGCCAGCAGTCCAGGGTCAAATGAGCAGTTCTTC.

This rearrangement joins TRBV12-3 or TRBV12-4 to TRBJ2-3; 9 positions match TRBD1. The CDR3 is 15 amino acids. J lost 5 bases, V lost 5 bases, and 8 bases had no gene match. This CDR3 reads CASSTRGTGRDTQYF. CDR3 sequence (DNA): TGTGCCAGCAGTACACGGGGGACAGGGAGAGATACGCAGTATTTT.

This clonotype turned up a few times. The chain joins TRBV5-1 to TRBJ2-7, with D tentatively TRBD1 (7 bases). The CDR3 runs to 15 residues. With 4 bases removed from V and 4 bases from J, the gap between germline ends came to 18 bases. CDR1 and CDR2 from the germline V gene are SGHRS and YFSETQ. The CDR3 loop reads CASSKIPGGGYEQYF. In nucleotides, the CDR3 is TGCGCCAGCAGCAAGATTCCAGGGGGAGGTTACGAGCAGTACTTC. Variable domain in full (rest from reference TRBV5-1 and TRBJ2-7): KAGVTQTPRYLIKTRGQQVTLSCSPISGHRSVSWYQQTPGQGLQFLFEYFSETQRNKGNFPGRFSGRQFSNSRSEMNVSTLELGDSALYLCASSKIPGGGYEQYFGPGTRLTVT.